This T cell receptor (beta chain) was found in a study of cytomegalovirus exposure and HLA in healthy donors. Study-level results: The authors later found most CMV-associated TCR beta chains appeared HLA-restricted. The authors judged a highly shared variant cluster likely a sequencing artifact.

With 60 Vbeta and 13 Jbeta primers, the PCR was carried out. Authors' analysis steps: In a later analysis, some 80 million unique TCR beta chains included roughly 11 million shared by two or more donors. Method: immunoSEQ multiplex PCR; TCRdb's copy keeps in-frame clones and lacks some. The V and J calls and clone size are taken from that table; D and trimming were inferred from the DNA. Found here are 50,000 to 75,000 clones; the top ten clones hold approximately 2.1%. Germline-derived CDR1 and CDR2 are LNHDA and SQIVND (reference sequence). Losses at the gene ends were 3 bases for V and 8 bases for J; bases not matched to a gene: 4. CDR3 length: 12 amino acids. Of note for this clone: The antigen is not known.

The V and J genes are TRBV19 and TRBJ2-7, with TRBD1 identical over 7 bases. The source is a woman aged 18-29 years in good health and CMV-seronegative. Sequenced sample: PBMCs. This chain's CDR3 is CASSISGGQQYF. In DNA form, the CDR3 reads TGTGCCAGTAGTATCTCAGGGGGACAGCAGTACTTC.